Listed below are T cell receptor beta chains from one sample, sequenced in a study of blood T cell repertoires in COVID-19. The protocol was immunoSEQ multiplex PCR, while the TCRdb copy is restricted to in-frame clones and leaves out a portion. The data show a few hundred thousand clones, around 80% seen once. Input material: PBMCs or T cells enriched from blood (not recorded which). These receptors were obtained from a man aged 30 to 39 with acute COVID-19. Both conserved end residues are part of each CDR3. Fields, in order: clone size, J gene, D gene, V gene, CDR3 length, CDR3 protein, CDR3 DNA. The D gene is left open where the match is weak. Clone sizes are given selectively: once, few, many, or a class where the clone is expanded.

>once|TRBJ1-1|TRBD1|TRBV19|14
CASRPRDRATEAFF
TGTGCCAGTAGACCCCGGGACAGGGCCACTGAAGCTTTCTTT
>NA|TRBJ2-5|NA|TRBV7-2|14
CASSLDAGEETQYF
TGTGCCAGCAGCTTAGACGCAGGGGAAGAGACCCAGTACTTC
>NA|TRBJ2-1|NA|TRBV7-9|15
CASAGWVAVNNEQFF
TGTGCCAGCGCAGGGTGGGTAGCGGTGAACAATGAGCAGTTCTTC
>once|TRBJ1-4|TRBD1|TRBV6-6|18
CASSPTGTGLSANEKLFF
TGTGCCAGCAGTCCAACCGGGACAGGTCTCTCTGCTAATGAAAAACTGTTTTTT
>NA|TRBJ1-5|TRBD1|TRBV5-8|14
CASSRGTGWQPQHF
TGTGCCAGCAGCCGCGGGACAGGGTGGCAGCCCCAGCATTTT
>once|TRBJ1-2|NA|TRBV5-8|13
CASSFNPGSGYTF
TGTGCCAGCAGCTTCAATCCTGGGAGTGGCTACACCTTC
>NA|TRBJ2-1|TRBD1|TRBV11-3|17
CASSSLLGQGAGNEQFF
TGTGCCAGCAGTTCACTCCTGGGACAGGGGGCTGGCAATGAGCAGTTCTTC
>few|TRBJ2-2|TRBD2|TRBV3-1/TRBV3-2|17
CASSQVELAGDTGELFF
TGTGCCAGCAGCCAAGTAGAACTAGCGGGGGACACCGGGGAGCTGTTTTTT
>NA|TRBJ1-2|NA|TRBV28|14
CASSLVGANYGYTF
TGTGCCAGCAGTTTAGTTGGGGCCAACTATGGCTACACCTTC
>NA|TRBJ2-5|NA|TRBV27|14
CASSPGGRVETQYF
TGTGCCAGCAGTCCTGGGGGCAGGGTTGAGACCCAGTACTTC
>NA|TRBJ2-1|TRBD2|TRBV27|15
CASSRLGGSVGEQFF
TGTGCCAGCAGTCGTTTGGGGGGGTCGGTTGGTGAGCAGTTCTTC
>few|TRBJ2-5|TRBD2|TRBV4-1|17
CASSQDSRTSGPGTQYF
TGCGCCAGCAGCCAAGATAGTCGGACTAGCGGGCCTGGGACCCAGTACTTC
>NA|TRBJ1-2|TRBD1|TRBV4-3|14
CASSHSGQRYGYTF
TGCGCCAGCAGCCATTCGGGACAGCGCTATGGCTACACCTTC
>NA|TRBJ2-2|TRBD2|TRBV27|16
CASRLGLAGEYGELFF
TGTGCCAGCAGACTTGGACTAGCGGGGGAATACGGGGAGCTGTTTTTT
>NA|TRBJ1-2|NA|TRBV28|13
CASRSTFNYGYTF
TGTGCCAGCAGATCTACGTTTAACTATGGCTACACCTTC
>NA|TRBJ1-1|NA|TRBV6-1|15
CASSEFRGMNTEAFF
TGTGCCAGCAGTGAATTCCGCGGGATGAACACTGAAGCTTTCTTT
>NA|TRBJ2-1|NA|TRBV6-5|13
CAPLPTGNNEQFF
TGTGCCCCCCTCCCAACGGGGAACAATGAGCAGTTCTTC
>NA|TRBJ2-2|TRBD2|TRBV19|16
CASSLLRAGGNGELFF
TGTGCCAGTAGTCTCCTCCGGGCGGGAGGTAACGGGGAGCTGTTTTTT
>NA|TRBJ2-2|TRBD1|TRBV6-1|19
CASSEVDRRRGRFTGELFF
TGTGCCAGCAGTGAAGTTGATAGGCGCAGGGGGCGTTTCACCGGGGAGCTGTTTTTT
>NA|TRBJ1-4|TRBD1|TRBV3-1/TRBV3-2|14
CASSRGQLNEKLFF
TGTGCCAGCAGCCGGGGACAGCTTAATGAAAAACTGTTTTTT
>NA|TRBJ1-2|TRBD1|TRBV4-1|18
CASSQIRSAPDRGDGYTF
TGCGCCAGCAGCCAAATTCGTTCGGCCCCGGACAGGGGGGACGGCTACACCTTC
>NA|TRBJ1-1|NA|TRBV7-8|14
CASSPSGRVTEAFF
TGTGCCAGCAGCCCCTCAGGGAGGGTCACTGAAGCTTTCTTT
>NA|TRBJ2-1|TRBD2|TRBV11-3|15
CASSGGTSEYNEQFF
TGTGCCAGCAGCGGGGGGACTAGCGAGTACAATGAGCAGTTCTTC
>NA|TRBJ2-3|NA|TRBV5-1|14
CASSLARGTDTQYF
TGCGCCAGCAGCTTGGCTCGGGGAACAGATACGCAGTATTTT
>NA|TRBJ2-4|TRBD2|TRBV29-1|16
CSVRRTSGGPSGIQYF
TGCAGCGTTCGGCGGACTAGCGGGGGCCCCTCGGGCATTCAGTACTTC
>NA|TRBJ2-5|TRBD2|TRBV11-1|14
CASSLGGSAETQYF
TGTGCCAGCAGCTTGGGCGGGAGTGCAGAGACCCAGTACTTC
>NA|TRBJ2-1|NA|TRBV30|16
CAWSLSVRPLGNEQFF
TGTGCCTGGAGTCTTAGTGTCAGGCCCCTTGGGAATGAGCAGTTCTTC
>once|TRBJ2-3|TRBD2|TRBV5-3|16
CARSLRTSGGADTQYF
TGTGCCAGAAGCTTGAGGACTAGCGGGGGGGCAGATACGCAGTATTTT
>NA|TRBJ2-2|TRBD2|TRBV6-5|16
CASSSETSGNTGELFF
TGTGCCAGCAGTTCCGAGACTAGCGGGAACACCGGGGAGCTGTTTTTT
>NA|TRBJ2-1|NA|TRBV4-2|14
CASVGPSPYNEQFF
TGTGCCAGCGTGGGCCCATCGCCCTACAATGAGCAGTTCTTC
>NA|TRBJ1-5|NA|TRBV20-1|14
CSASAGSSNQPQHF
TGCAGTGCTAGTGCAGGATCAAGCAATCAGCCCCAGCATTTT
>NA|TRBJ1-3|NA|TRBV30|14
CAWGFQGLGNTIYF
TGTGCCTGGGGGTTCCAGGGGCTTGGAAACACCATATATTTT
>NA|TRBJ1-2|NA|TRBV24-1|14
CATSRDTINYGYTF
TGTGCCACTAGCCGGGACACTATCAACTATGGCTACACCTTC
>NA|TRBJ1-1|TRBD1|TRBV29-1|13
CSVDGQGANEAFF
TGCAGCGTTGACGGACAGGGGGCGAATGAAGCTTTCTTT
>NA|TRBJ2-2|NA|TRBV14|14
CASSQERGTGELFF
TGTGCCAGCAGCCAAGAACGGGGTACCGGGGAGCTGTTTTTT
>NA|TRBJ1-1|NA|TRBV5-4|15
CASSPEVGASPGGFF
TGTGCCAGCAGCCCGGAGGTGGGGGCTAGTCCGGGGGGTTTCTTT
>few|TRBJ1-5|NA|TRBV28|15
CASGSLGGAGQPQHF
TGTGCCAGCGGCTCTTTGGGGGGGGCAGGTCAGCCCCAGCATTTT
>NA|TRBJ1-5|NA|TRBV7-9|14
CASSPTTENQPQHF
TGTGCCAGCAGCCCCACGACAGAAAATCAGCCCCAGCATTTT
>NA|TRBJ2-1|NA|TRBV12-3/TRBV12-4|11
CASSQGNEQFF
TGTGCCAGCAGTCAGGGGAATGAGCAGTTCTTC
>NA|TRBJ1-2|NA|TRBV19|16
CASSRGFGGSNYGYTF
TGTGCCAGTAGTAGGGGTTTCGGGGGGAGTAACTATGGCTACACCTTC
>NA|TRBJ1-2|TRBD1|TRBV3-1/TRBV3-2|13
CASSSDRAGGYTF
TGTGCCAGTTCTTCGGACAGGGCAGGTGGCTACACCTTC
>once|TRBJ2-2|TRBD1|TRBV5-1|16
CASSTPGQGFIGELFF
TGCGCCAGCAGTACCCCGGGACAGGGATTTATCGGGGAGCTGTTTTTT